The 29 T cell receptor beta chains listed next were all sequenced from one sample in a study of technical replicates of blood from a few donors. Profiling relied on immunoSEQ multiplex PCR, and the TCRdb table lists in-frame clones only, not all of them. This sample yields 64,000 or so clones, of which around 88% are seen a single time; roughly 5.3% belongs to the top ten. Sequencing used PBMCs. These receptors all come from a human donor in good health. Some clones in this sample may be carry-over from other donors' samples.

CDR3 nucleotide sequence: TGCAGCGTTGAAGCCGACAGGCCCTACGAGCAGTACTTC. It translates to CSVEADRPYEQYF. The V call is TRBV29-1, the J call TRBJ2-7; TRBD1 might be the D (6 bases). Germline CDR1 and CDR2: SQVTM and ANQGSEA. Trimming removed 1 base at V and 2 bases at J, with 9 bases between. The CDR3 covers 13 residues.

The gene calls are TRBV5-1 and TRBJ2-1, with 11 bases that match TRBD1. This CDR3 comprises 15 residues. Germline loops: CDR1 SGHRS, CDR2 YFSETQ. The trim removed 4 bases at V and 7 bases at J, leaving 7 bases unmatched. The CDR3 DNA sequence: TGCGCCAGCAGCCAGGGACAGGGGGGTAATAATGAGCAGTTCTTC. It encodes CASSQGQGGNNEQFF. The full variable domain, its missing parts supplied by reference TRBV5-1 and TRBJ2-1, is KAGVTQTPRYLIKTRGQQVTLSCSPISGHRSVSWYQQTPGQGLQFLFEYFSETQRNKGNFPGRFSGRQFSNSRSEMNVSTLELGDSALYLCASSQGQGGNNEQFFGPGTRLTVL.

This chain uses TRBV6-5 with TRBJ2-1; the match to TRBD2 covers 12 bases. CDR3 length: 15 residues. Trimming cost V 6 bases and J 6 bases; bases outside gene matches: 6. Germline-derived CDR1 and CDR2 are MNHEY and SVGAGI. CDR3: CASSPLAGGFNEQFF. The CDR3 DNA is TGTGCCAGCAGCCCGCTAGCGGGGGGGTTCAATGAGCAGTTCTTC.

V is TRBV19 and J is TRBJ1-4; 7 bases align to TRBD1. The V gene end was trimmed by 5 bases and the J gene end by 14 bases; junction bases not matched to a gene: 8. Germline CDR1 and CDR2: LNHDA and SQIVND (reference sequence). The CDR3 loop spans 12 amino acids. The CDR3 DNA reads TGTGCCAGTAGTGTCACAGGGGCTCATCTGTTTTTT. It is translated as CASSVTGAHLFF.

V gene TRBV7-6 combines with J gene TRBJ2-2, with 7 bases fitting TRBD2. The CDR3 is 16 residues long. V shed 5 bases, J shed 4 bases, and the junction held 10 bases outside the gene matches. Germline V gene data show CDR1 as SGHVS and CDR2 as FNYEAQ. The CDR3 is CASSPVWGGTTGELFF. In DNA form, the CDR3 reads TGTGCCAGCAGCCCCGTTTGGGGAGGGACCACCGGGGAGCTGTTTTTT.

The CDR3 DNA follows: TGTGCCAGCAGTCCAGGGGTTCCTGGCTACACCTTC. Encoded protein: CASSPGVPGYTF. The chain joins TRBV6-6 to TRBJ1-2; D may be TRBD1 (6 bases). The germline gives CDR1 MNHNY, CDR2 SVGAGI (reference sequence). There are 12 residues in the CDR3. The germline V and J ends were trimmed by 5 bases and 7 bases, with 11 bases remaining between them.

This rearrangement joins TRBV19 to TRBJ2-7; 8 nucleotides match TRBD2. The V and J ends lost 3 bases and 3 bases, in that order; junction bases with no gene match: 1. CDR1 and CDR2 from the germline V gene are LNHDA and SQIVND (reference sequence). The CDR3 extends over 13 amino acids. CDR3 region: CASSIREGYEQYF. The CDR3 nucleotides are TGTGCCAGTAGTATCCGGGAGGGCTACGAGCAGTACTTC. The full variable domain, rest sourced from reference TRBV19 and TRBJ2-7, is DGGITQSPKYLFRKEGQNVTLSCEQNLNHDAMYWYRQDPGQGLRLIYYSQIVNDFQKGDIAEGYSVSREKKESFPLTVTSAQKNPTAFYLCASSIREGYEQYFGPGTRLTVT.

This clone came up once. J is TRBJ2-4 and V is TRBV5-4; perhaps TRBD1 as D (6 bases). V gave up 1 base and J gave up 4 bases, with 15 bases separating them. Germline V gene lookup returns CDR1 SGHNT and CDR2 YYREEE (reference sequence). This CDR3 region has 16 residues. The CDR3 protein is CASSLWETGRKNIQYF. The CDR3 nucleotides read TGTGCCAGCAGCTTGTGGGAGACAGGAAGAAAAAACATTCAGTACTTC.

The chain's CDR3 is CASSQDQDANYGYTF. For the CDR3, the DNA is TGCGCCAGCAGCCAAGATCAGGATGCTAACTATGGCTACACCTTC. The gene calls are TRBV4-3 and TRBJ1-2, with D unresolved. CDR3 size: 15 residues. Between the trimmed V and J ends, which lost 0 bases and 0 bases, there was a span of 8 bases. Germline CDR1 is LGHNA and CDR2 is YSLEER.

CDR3 nucleotide sequence: TGCGCCAGCAGCCAAGATGGGGGGGAGGATCAGCCCCAGCATTTT. This gives the protein CASSQDGGEDQPQHF. The rearrangement links TRBV4-1 to TRBJ1-5; D possibly corresponds to TRBD1 (5 bases). This CDR3 is 15 amino acids long. Per germline, CDR1 MGHRA and CDR2 YSYEKL. The V gene lost 0 bases and the J gene lost 5 bases, with 11 bases spanning the gap.

This clone has only one observation. This chain connects TRBV15 to TRBJ2-5; 10 nucleotides align to TRBD1. The germline CDR1 and CDR2 sequences are LNHNV and YYDKDF (reference sequence). The junction had 6 bases not matched to a gene; V was cut back by 0 bases and J by 5 bases. This CDR3 spans 16 amino acids. The CDR3 DNA reads as TGTGCCACCAGCAGAGATCTGGGACAGGGGTCGGAGACCCAGTACTTC. This gives the protein CATSRDLGQGSETQYF. The full variable domain, completed using reference TRBV15 and TRBJ2-5, is DAMVIQNPRYQVTQFGKPVTLSCSQTLNHNVMYWYQQKSSQAPKLLFHYYDKDFNNEADTPDNFQSRRPNTSFCFLDIRSPGLGDTAMYLCATSRDLGQGSETQYFGPGTRLLVL.

CDR3 nucleotides: TGTGCCAGCAGCAGGGGACAAACCTCCTACAATGAGCAGTTCTTC. It specifies CASSRGQTSYNEQFF. This chain joins TRBV7-3 and TRBJ2-1; D is possibly TRBD1 (6 bases). Trimming left V 5 bases short and J 0 bases short, with 11 bases between. The CDR3 has 15 residues. Germline V gene sequence: CDR1 SGHTA, CDR2 FQGTGA.

J is TRBJ2-7 and V is TRBV7-2; D may be TRBD1 (6 bases). Trimming left V 5 bases short and J 7 bases short, with 21 bases between. The CDR3 has 15 residues. Germline CDR1 and CDR2: SGHTA and FQGNSA. The CDR3 sequence: CASSPIQVGGREQYF. Written as DNA, the CDR3 is TGTGCCAGCAGCCCCATTCAAGTAGGGGGACGGGAGCAGTACTTC. The full variable domain, completed using reference TRBV7-2 and TRBJ2-7, is GAGVSQSPSNKVTEKGKDVELRCDPISGHTALYWYRQSLGQGLEFLIYFQGNSAPDKSGLPSDRFSAERTGGSVSTLTIQRTQQEDSAVYLCASSPIQVGGREQYFGPGTRLTVT.

The chain employs TRBV7-8 and TRBJ2-7, with D possibly being TRBD2 (5 bases). V shed 2 bases and J shed 1 base, with 6 bases lying between them. The CDR3 sequence is 13 residues long. Per the germline V gene, CDR1 is SGHVS and CDR2 is FQNEAQ. The CDR3 nucleotides read TGTGCCAGCAGCTTACCGGGGTCCTACGAGCAGTACTTC. It codes for CASSLPGSYEQYF.

This rearrangement joins TRBV7-2 to TRBJ1-3; tentatively, D is TRBD1 (6 bases). This CDR3 is built from 14 residues. CDR1 is SGHTA, CDR2 FQGNSA, per germline. Trimming removed 2 bases from V and 2 bases from J, with 7 bases in between. The CDR3 sequence is CASSLSGAGNTIYF. Written as DNA, the CDR3 is TGTGCCAGCAGCTTATCAGGGGCTGGAAACACCATATATTTT.

V and J are TRBV10-3 and TRBJ1-2, with TRBD1 matching 7 bases. The CDR3 is 15 amino acids. Losses at the gene ends were 2 bases for V and 1 base for J; bases not matched to a gene: 4. Germline-derived CDR1 and CDR2 are ENHRY and SYGVKD. CDR3 loop: CAISEAWDSNYGYTF. CDR3 nucleotide sequence: TGTGCCATCAGTGAGGCTTGGGACAGTAACTATGGCTACACCTTC.

The V gene is TRBV5-1, the J gene TRBJ2-2; D is possibly TRBD2 (5 bases). The CDR3 runs to 14 residues. The V and J ends lost 4 bases and 0 bases respectively, with 7 bases between them. CDR1 and CDR2 from the germline V gene are SGHRS and YFSETQ. The CDR3 is CASSRGANTGELFF. The CDR3 coding sequence is TGCGCCAGCAGCCGGGGAGCGAACACCGGGGAGCTGTTTTTT.

The chain's CDR3 is CASSQGQASGNTIYF. CDR3 DNA: TGCGCCAGCAGCCAAGGACAGGCCTCTGGAAACACCATATATTTT. The V call is TRBV4-3, the J call TRBJ1-3; maybe TRBD1 (6 bases). V lost 1 base, J lost 0 bases, and 7 bases lay in between. There are 15 residues in the CDR3. Germline assignment: CDR1 LGHNA and CDR2 YSLEER.

V is TRBV28 and J is TRBJ2-4; 7 nucleotides line up with TRBD1. J lost 0 bases, V lost 3 bases, and 11 bases had no gene match. The CDR3 runs 18 residues. Germline V gene data show CDR1 as MDHEN and CDR2 as SYDVKM. The CDR3 spells CASSFVRTGALAKNIQYF. The DNA for the CDR3 is TGTGCCAGCAGTTTCGTTCGGACAGGCGCACTAGCCAAAAACATTCAGTACTTC.

The sample holds a few counts of this clone. The J gene is TRBJ1-1, the V gene TRBV6-6, with TRBD1 identical over 7 bases. CDR1 is MNHNY and CDR2 is SVGAGI in the germline V gene (reference sequence). This CDR3 has 12 amino acids. After removal of 2 bases from V and 11 bases from J, the junction contained 5 bases not matched to a gene. The CDR3 region has the DNA TGTGCCAGCAGTTACGTCGGGACAGAGGCTTTCTTT. Its translation is CASSYVGTEAFF.

The genes are TRBV27 and TRBJ2-7; TRBD2 matches at 11 bases. Germline CDR1 MNHEY, CDR2 SMNVEV (reference sequence). The CDR3 is 15 residues long. J gave up 2 bases and V 5 bases, and 5 bases lay outside the gene matches. The CDR3 spells CASSTLAGGPYEQYF. CDR3 bases: TGTGCCAGCAGTACCTTAGCGGGAGGGCCCTACGAGCAGTACTTC.

The chain has TRBV7-9 and TRBJ2-5, with D maybe TRBD2 (5 bases). V was pared by 5 bases and J by 4 bases, with 14 bases between. The CDR3 consists of 14 residues. CDR1 is SEHNR, CDR2 FQNEAQ, per germline (reference sequence). The CDR3 is CASSEGSRLETQYF. CDR3 DNA sequence: TGTGCCAGCAGCGAGGGTAGCAGGCTAGAGACCCAGTACTTC.

This clone turned up a few times. The chain uses TRBV2 and TRBJ2-7, with 7 bases matching TRBD2. Germline lookup yields CDR1 SNHLY and CDR2 FYNNEI. This CDR3 has 15 residues. V was clipped by 6 bases and J by 3 bases; unmatched bases: 11. The CDR3: CASRASGRPDYEQYF. The CDR3 DNA reads as TGTGCCAGCAGGGCTAGCGGACGACCCGACTACGAGCAGTACTTC.

The chain couples TRBV2 to TRBJ1-1, with 8 bases matching TRBD1. This CDR3 region has 14 residues. Unmatched junction bases numbered 5, after V lost 5 bases and J lost 3 bases. Germline V lookup: CDR1 SNHLY, CDR2 FYNNEI. Here the CDR3 DNA reads TGTGCCAGCAGTACCCAGGGGGCTGACACTGAAGCTTTCTTT. Residues: CASSTQGADTEAFF.

This rearrangement joins TRBV4-1 to TRBJ1-1; 7 bases align to TRBD1. From germline, CDR1 is MGHRA and CDR2 YSYEKL. V shed 3 bases, J shed 5 bases, and the junction held 9 bases outside the gene matches. This CDR3 has 15 amino acids. CDR3 coding DNA: TGCGCCAGCAGCCAGGGCCGGGACAGAAGGACTGAAGCTTTCTTT. Translation gives CASSQGRDRRTEAFF.

This rearrangement joins TRBV6-4 to TRBJ2-3, with D tentatively TRBD1 (6 bases). The germline V gene encodes CDR1 MRHNA and CDR2 SNTAGT. Trimming removed 2 bases at V and 6 bases at J, with 15 bases between. CDR3 size: 15 residues. The CDR3 DNA reads as TGTGCCAGCAGTGACACAAGCGGTGGACAGGATACGCAGTATTTT. Amino acid sequence: CASSDTSGGQDTQYF.

V usage is TRBV6-6 and J usage is TRBJ2-5, with D possibly TRBD1 on 6 matching bases. The V gene's germline CDR1 is MNHNY and CDR2 SVGAGI (reference sequence). The CDR3 covers 13 residues. V lost 7 bases and J 3 bases, leaving 12 bases between the germline ends. The DNA of the CDR3 is TGTGCCAGCACAAGACCAGGGGAAGAGACCCAGTACTTC. It yields the protein CASTRPGEETQYF.

V and J are TRBV19 and TRBJ2-3; TRBD2 agrees at 12 bases. Germline CDR1 LNHDA, CDR2 SQIVND (reference sequence). CDR3 length: 16 amino acids. The trim removed 5 bases at V and 1 base at J, leaving 4 bases unmatched. The CDR3 DNA is TGTGCCAGTAGTTCTAGCGGGAGGGCGGGCACAGATACGCAGTATTTT. This sequence encodes CASSSSGRAGTDTQYF. Supplemented by reference TRBV19 and TRBJ2-3, the full variable domain reads DGGITQSPKYLFRKEGQNVTLSCEQNLNHDAMYWYRQDPGQGLRLIYYSQIVNDFQKGDIAEGYSVSREKKESFPLTVTSAQKNPTAFYLCASSSSGRAGTDTQYFGPGTRLTVL.

The chain combines TRBV19 with TRBJ2-3; the match to TRBD2 covers 7 bases. The CDR3 runs 16 residues. V was clipped by 0 bases and J by 2 bases; unmatched bases: 5. Germline V gene lookup returns CDR1 LNHDA and CDR2 SQIVND (reference sequence). Here the CDR3 reads CASSIEGGRTTDTQYF. The CDR3 DNA follows: TGTGCCAGTAGTATAGAGGGCGGGAGAACCACAGATACGCAGTATTTT. The variable domain in full, completed from reference TRBV19 and TRBJ2-3, reads DGGITQSPKYLFRKEGQNVTLSCEQNLNHDAMYWYRQDPGQGLRLIYYSQIVNDFQKGDIAEGYSVSREKKESFPLTVTSAQKNPTAFYLCASSIEGGRTTDTQYFGPGTRLTVL.